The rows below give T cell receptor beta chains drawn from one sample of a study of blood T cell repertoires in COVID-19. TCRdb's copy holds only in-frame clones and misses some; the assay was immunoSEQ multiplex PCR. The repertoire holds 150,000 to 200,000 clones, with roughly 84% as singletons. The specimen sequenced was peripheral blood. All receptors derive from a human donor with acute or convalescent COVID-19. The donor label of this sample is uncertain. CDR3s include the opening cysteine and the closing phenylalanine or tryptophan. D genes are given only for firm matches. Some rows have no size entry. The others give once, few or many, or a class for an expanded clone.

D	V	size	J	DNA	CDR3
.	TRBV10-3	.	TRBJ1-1	TGTGCCGTCCAGGCAGCCGGGGGAGGCACTGAAGCTTTCTTT	CAVQAAGGGTEAFF
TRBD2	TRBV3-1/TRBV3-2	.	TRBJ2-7	TGTGCCAGCAGCCAAGGTACGGGAGGGGACTACGAGCAGTACTTC	CASSQGTGGDYEQYF
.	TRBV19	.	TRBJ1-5	TGTGCCAGTAGACCCAACGGACAGCCAGCAAATCAGCCCCAGCATTTT	CASRPNGQPANQPQHF
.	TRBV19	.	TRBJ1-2	TGTGCCAGTGCTCGCGGCAGGGGTAACTATGGCTACACCTTC	CASARGRGNYGYTF
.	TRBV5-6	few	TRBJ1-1	TGTGCCAGCAGCTTGGGCCCCTTATGGAGGGCGAGGGTCACTGAAGCTTTCTTT	CASSLGPLWRARVTEAFF
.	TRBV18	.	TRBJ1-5	TGTGCCAGCTCATTCCCAGGTACCGGCAATCAGCCCCAGCATTTT	CASSFPGTGNQPQHF
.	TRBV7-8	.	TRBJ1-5	TGTGCCACCTCGTCAGATCAGGGTGGGTCCCCTTGGCAGCCCCAGCATTTT	CATSSDQGGSPWQPQHF
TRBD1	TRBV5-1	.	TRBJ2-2	TGCGCCAGCAGCCCCACAGGGGTAGGGAACACCGGGGAGCTGTTTTTT	CASSPTGVGNTGELFF
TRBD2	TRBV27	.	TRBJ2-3	TGTGCCAGCAGTTCCTATAGCGGGGGAAACACAGATACGCAGTATTTT	CASSSYSGGNTDTQYF
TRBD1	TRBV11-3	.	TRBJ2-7	TGTGCCAGCAGCCAGGACAGGTACGAGCAGTACTTC	CASSQDRYEQYF
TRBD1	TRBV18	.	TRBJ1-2	TGTGCCAGCTCCGCGGGACAGTGGGGTTCTGGCTACACCTTC	CASSAGQWGSGYTF
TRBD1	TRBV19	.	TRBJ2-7	TGTGCCAGTAGTATTCGACAGGGAGTCTACGAGCAGTACTTC	CASSIRQGVYEQYF
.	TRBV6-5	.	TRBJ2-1	TGTGCCAGCAATGACTCCCCATACAATGAGCAGTTCTTC	CASNDSPYNEQFF
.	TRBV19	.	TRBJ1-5	TGTGCCAGTCAGCTCAGGGGAGAGAATGGCAATCAGCCCCAGCATTTT	CASQLRGENGNQPQHF
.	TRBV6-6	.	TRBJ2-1	TGTGCCAGCAGCCTGCGTCCTACCTACAATGAGCAGTTCTTC	CASSLRPTYNEQFF
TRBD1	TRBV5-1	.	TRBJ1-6	TGCGCCAGCAGCTCGGACAGGGAAAGTTCACCCCTCCACTTT	CASSSDRESSPLHF
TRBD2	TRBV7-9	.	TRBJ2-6	TGTGCCAGCAGCCCGGGGAGGGCCGGGGCCAACGTCCTGACTTTC	CASSPGRAGANVLTF
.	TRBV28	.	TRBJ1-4	TGTGCCAGCAGAGAGGGAGGGGTGTCCGAAAAACTGTTTTTT	CASREGGVSEKLFF
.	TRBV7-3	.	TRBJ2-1	TGTGCCAGCAGCTCCAGGGTAGCAGGCAATGAGCAGTTCTTC	CASSSRVAGNEQFF
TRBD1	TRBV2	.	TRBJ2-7	TGTGCCAGCAGGACGACAGGGATCGAGCAGTACTTC	CASRTTGIEQYF
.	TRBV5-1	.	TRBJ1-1	TGCGCCAGCAGCCCCTTCCCCAGGGATGGTGAAGCTTTCTTT	CASSPFPRDGEAFF
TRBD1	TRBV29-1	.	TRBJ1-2	TGCAGCGTTGAGCTTACAAGAGGACAGGGGAACTATGGCTACACCTTC	CSVELTRGQGNYGYTF
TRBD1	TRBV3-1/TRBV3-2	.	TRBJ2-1	TGTGCCAGCAGTCGTGGACAGGAGTACAATGAGCAGTTCTTC	CASSRGQEYNEQFF
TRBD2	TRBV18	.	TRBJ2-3	TGTGCCAGCTCACCTGGACTAGCGGGAGCGTCAGATACGCAGTATTTT	CASSPGLAGASDTQYF
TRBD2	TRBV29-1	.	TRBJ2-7	TGCAGCGTTGAGGGAGGGGGCAGCGGGAGGGGCTTCTACGAGCAGTACTTC	CSVEGGGSGRGFYEQYF
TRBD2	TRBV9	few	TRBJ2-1	TGTGCCAGCAGCCCTCGACTAGCGGGAGGCCTTTTTAGCTCCTACAATGAGCAGTTCTTC	CASSPRLAGGLFSSYNEQFF
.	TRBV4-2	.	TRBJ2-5	TGTGCCAGCAGCCAAGAGGCACATACACAAGAGACCCAGTACTTC	CASSQEAHTQETQYF
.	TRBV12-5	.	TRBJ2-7	TGTGCTAGTGGTTTGACCGCAGGGGTAATCGAGCAGTACTTC	CASGLTAGVIEQYF
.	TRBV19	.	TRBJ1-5	TGTGCCAGTAGTATAGAGGGGGACTTTCAGCCCCAGCATTTT	CASSIEGDFQPQHF
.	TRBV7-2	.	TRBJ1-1	TGTGCCAGCAGCCAAACGACAGGAAAGAACACTGAAGCTTTCTTT	CASSQTTGKNTEAFF
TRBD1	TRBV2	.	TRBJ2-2	TGTGCCAGCAGTGGGGTGAAGCGGGGACAGGGTGGGACCGGGGAGCTGTTTTTT	CASSGVKRGQGGTGELFF
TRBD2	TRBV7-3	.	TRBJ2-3	TGTGCCAGCAGCTTAACGGGGACTAGCTCAGATACGCAGTATTTT	CASSLTGTSSDTQYF
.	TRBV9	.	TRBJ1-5	TGTGCCAGCAGCATCGACAGTAATCAGCCCCAGCATTTT	CASSIDSNQPQHF
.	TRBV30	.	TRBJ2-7	TGTGCCTGGACGGGGTCACGCGAGCAGTACTTC	CAWTGSREQYF
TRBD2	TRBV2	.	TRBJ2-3	TGTGCCAGCAGTGTCGGGCTAGCGGGAGCAGATACGCAGTATTTT	CASSVGLAGADTQYF
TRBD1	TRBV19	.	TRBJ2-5	TGTGCCAGTAGTACCCTAGGGACAGGTCAAGAGACCCAGTACTTC	CASSTLGTGQETQYF
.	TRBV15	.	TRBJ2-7	TGTGCCACCAGCAGAGATCCGAGCTCCTACGAGCAGTACTTC	CATSRDPSSYEQYF
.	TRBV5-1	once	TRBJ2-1	TGCGCCAGCAGCGATGATGGAGGGTTGAGTGAGCAGTTCTTC	CASSDDGGLSEQFF
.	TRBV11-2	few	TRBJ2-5	TGTGCCAGCAGCTTAGATTCAGGGGTGGAGACCCAGTACTTC	CASSLDSGVETQYF
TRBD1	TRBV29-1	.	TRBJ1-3	TGCAGCGTTGAAGACGGACAGGAGATGGACACCATATATTTT	CSVEDGQEMDTIYF
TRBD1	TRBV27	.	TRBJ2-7	TGTGCCAGCAGTCACGGGACAGGGGTTGTCTCCGGCTCCTACGAGCAGTACTTC	CASSHGTGVVSGSYEQYF
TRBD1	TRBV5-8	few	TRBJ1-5	TGTGCCAGCAGCTTCGGACAGGGGGGCGGTCAGCCCCAGCATTTT	CASSFGQGGGQPQHF
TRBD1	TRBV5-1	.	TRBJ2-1	TGCGCCAGCAGCTTATCAGGGGGCTCGGACAATGAGCAGTTCTTC	CASSLSGGSDNEQFF
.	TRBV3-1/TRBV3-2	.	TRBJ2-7	TGTGCCAGCAGCCAAGATCTTACTACCCCTGGGGAGCAGTACTTC	CASSQDLTTPGEQYF
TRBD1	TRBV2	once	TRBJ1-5	TGTGCCAGCAGCGTACAGGGGCCCTTAGGCAATCAGCCCCAGCATTTT	CASSVQGPLGNQPQHF
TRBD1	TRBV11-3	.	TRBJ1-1	TGTGCCAGCAGCCCCGGGACAGGGGGGATCACTGAAGCTTTCTTT	CASSPGTGGITEAFF
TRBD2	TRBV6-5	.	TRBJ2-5	TGTGCCAGCGGACTAGCGGGGGGATACCAAGAGACCCAGTACTTC	CASGLAGGYQETQYF
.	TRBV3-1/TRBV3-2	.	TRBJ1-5	TGTGCCAGCAGCCAAGATAAGGGGATAGATCAGCCCCAGCATTTT	CASSQDKGIDQPQHF
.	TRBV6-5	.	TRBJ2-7	TGTGCCAGCACCCTGGGAGGCGAGCAGTACTTC	CASTLGGEQYF
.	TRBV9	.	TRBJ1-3	TGTGCCAGCAGCGTAGACCGACGACTCTCTGGAAACACCATATATTTT	CASSVDRRLSGNTIYF
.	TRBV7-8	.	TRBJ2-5	TGTGCCAGCAGCGCCCGCTCGGACAGTTTACAAGAGACCCAGTACTTC	CASSARSDSLQETQYF
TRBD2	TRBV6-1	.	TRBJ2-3	TGTGCCAGCAGTGAAACTAGCGGGCTAGGCACAGATACGCAGTATTTT	CASSETSGLGTDTQYF
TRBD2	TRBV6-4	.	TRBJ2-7	TGTGCCAGCAGTGACTCGAGAAGCCTAGCGGGGGCCTCCTCCTACGAGCAGTACTTC	CASSDSRSLAGASSYEQYF